Below, 32 T cell receptor beta chains from the same sample are listed, as sequenced in a study of blood T cell repertoires in COVID-19. The protocol was immunoSEQ multiplex PCR, while the TCRdb copy is restricted to in-frame clones and leaves out a portion. Counted here are roughly 300,000 clones, 88% occurring once; the ten biggest clones make up 9.4%. Sample: peripheral blood. The receptors stem from a man younger than 35 with active or convalescent COVID-19.

The chain is built from TRBV7-2 and TRBJ2-1; no firm D call. Per germline, CDR1 SGHTA and CDR2 FQGNSA. The CDR3 is 12 amino acids. V was trimmed by 3 bases and J by 4 bases, leaving 4 bases between them. The CDR3 sequence is CASSFSYNEQFF. In nucleotides, the CDR3 is TGTGCCAGCAGCTTTTCTTACAATGAGCAGTTCTTC.

This chain connects TRBV5-6 to TRBJ1-2; 8 bases fit TRBD1. Germline V gene lookup returns CDR1 SGHDT and CDR2 YYEEEE. The CDR3 sequence is 15 residues long. J was trimmed by 2 bases and V by 3 bases; bases with no gene match: 6. This CDR3 is CASSYNRGRNYGYTF. As DNA, the CDR3 is TGTGCCAGCAGCTACAACAGGGGGAGAAACTATGGCTACACCTTC.

This clone came up many times. The rearrangement links TRBV19 to TRBJ1-5, with a weak D call TRBD1 (6 bases). Germline V gives CDR1 LNHDA, CDR2 SQIVND (reference sequence). Trimming stripped 5 bases from V and 3 bases from J, with 14 bases between. The CDR3 consists of 15 residues. The CDR3 spells CASSVKGTYNQPQHF. The CDR3 DNA reads as TGTGCCAGTAGTGTAAAAGGGACATACAATCAGCCCCAGCATTTT.

The chain has TRBV9 and TRBJ1-2; 7 positions match TRBD1. V shed 4 bases and J 0 bases; nucleotides not matched to a gene: 6. CDR1 is SGDLS, CDR2 YYNGEE, per germline. The CDR3 totals 15 residues. The CDR3 sequence is CASSPRTGPNYGYTF. As DNA, the CDR3 is TGTGCCAGCAGCCCTCGGACAGGACCTAACTATGGCTACACCTTC.

This clone was recorded once. V and J are TRBV11-2 and TRBJ1-6; 9 bases line up with TRBD1. The CDR3 totals 15 residues. The junction had 8 bases not matched to a gene; V was cut back by 5 bases and J by 9 bases. The germline CDR1 and CDR2 sequences are SGHAT and FQNNGV. The CDR3 spells CASSIPGQGSSPLHF. Written as DNA, the CDR3 is TGTGCCAGCAGCATCCCGGGACAGGGTAGTTCACCCCTCCACTTT.

The chain is built from TRBV11-2 and TRBJ1-1, with D hard to call. Trimming took 0 bases from V and 1 from J, leaving 9 bases between them. The CDR3 extends over 15 amino acids. Germline CDR1 reads SGHAT; CDR2 reads FQNNGV. CDR3 DNA: TGTGCCAGCAGCTTAGAACCCGGCGGGAACACTGAAGCTTTCTTT. This sequence encodes CASSLEPGGNTEAFF.

CDR3 bases: TGTGCCAGCAGCTCGCCGATTGACAGGATCCAAGAGACCCAGTACTTC. Translating it yields CASSSPIDRIQETQYF. The chain joins TRBV7-2 to TRBJ2-5; tentative D call: TRBD1 (6 bases). V gave up 4 bases and J gave up 1 base, with 16 bases separating them. Looked up from germline, CDR1 is SGHTA and CDR2 is FQGNSA. CDR3 length: 16 amino acids.

The chain has TRBV3-1 (or the pseudogene TRBV3-2) and TRBJ1-3; D call uncertain. With 4 bases removed from V and 0 bases from J, the gap between germline ends came to 7 bases. CDR1 is LGHDT, CDR2 YNNKEL, per germline (reference sequence). This CDR3 is 14 amino acids long. CDR3 DNA sequence: TGTGCCAGCAGCCCCCGGGGCTCTGGAAACACCATATATTTT. It is translated as CASSPRGSGNTIYF.

The CDR3 nucleotides read TGTGCCAGCAGCTTAGGGGGGGGCATTTGGTATACGCAGTATTTT. Translating gives CASSLGGGIWYTQYF. The J gene is TRBJ2-3, the V gene TRBV7-8; tentatively, D is TRBD2 (7 bases). The CDR3 has 15 amino acids. Per germline, CDR1 SGHVS and CDR2 FQNEAQ. The V end lost 1 base, the J end lost 7 bases, and 15 bases lay between the germline ends.

This rearrangement joins TRBV19 to TRBJ2-1; D is perhaps TRBD2 (7 bases). CDR1 is LNHDA, CDR2 SQIVND, per germline (reference sequence). Trimming removed 2 bases from V and 8 bases from J, with 16 bases in between. CDR3 length: 15 residues. CDR3 DNA: TGTGCCAGTAGTATAATGTGGGGGGGCCCGCATGAGCAGTTCTTC. Protein sequence: CASSIMWGGPHEQFF.

The chain carries TRBV7-9 and TRBJ1-6, with D hard to call. V was pared by 5 bases and J by 7 bases, with 9 bases between. The CDR3 is 13 residues long. Looked up from germline, CDR1 is SEHNR and CDR2 is FQNEAQ (reference sequence). The CDR3 DNA sequence: TGTGCCAGCAGCCCTCCTATCAATTCACCCCTCCACTTT. Translated, it gives CASSPPINSPLHF.

The chain is built from TRBV29-1 and TRBJ1-4; the D gene is possibly TRBD1 (5 bases). The germline CDR1 and CDR2 sequences are SQVTM and ANQGSEA. Deletions cut 4 bases from V and 1 base from J, with 19 bases between. The CDR3 covers 17 residues. The CDR3 sequence: CSVVCSRVLVTNEKLFF. CDR3 bases: TGCAGCGTTGTATGTAGCAGGGTATTGGTAACTAATGAAAAACTGTTTTTT.

The chain combines TRBV10-1 with TRBJ1-1; 9 nucleotides agree with TRBD1. V was clipped by 5 bases and J by 1 base; unmatched bases: 5. The CDR3 is 15 residues long. CDR1 WNHNN and CDR2 SYGVQD come from the germline V gene (reference sequence). The CDR3 loop reads CASSNRGLGNTEAFF. In DNA form, the CDR3 reads TGCGCCAGCAGTAACAGGGGGCTTGGGAACACTGAAGCTTTCTTT.

V is TRBV19 and J is TRBJ1-2, with TRBD1 matching over 7 bases. CDR3 length: 11 amino acids. Germline CDR1 LNHDA, CDR2 SQIVND (reference sequence). After removal of 8 bases from V and 5 bases from J, the junction contained 2 bases not matched to a gene. The CDR3, as DNA: TGTGCCAGTCAGGGGGGTTATGGCTACACCTTC. The encoded protein is CASQGGYGYTF.

J is TRBJ1-1 and V is TRBV9, with D possibly matching TRBD1 (6 bases). V dropped 1 base and J dropped 5 bases, with 12 bases sitting between them. Germline-derived CDR1 and CDR2 are SGDLS and YYNGEE. This CDR3 has 14 amino acids. This chain's CDR3 is CASSVLTGITEAFF. In nucleotides, the CDR3 is TGTGCCAGCAGCGTACTTACAGGGATAACTGAAGCTTTCTTT.

The chain carries TRBV19 and TRBJ2-2, with a possible D match to TRBD1 (6 bases). Germline CDR1 LNHDA, CDR2 SQIVND (reference sequence). The V end was cut by 7 bases, the J end by 6 bases, with 9 bases between. The CDR3 loop spans 12 amino acids. As DNA, the CDR3 is TGTGCCAGTATCCAGGGGTCCGGGGAGCTGTTTTTT. Its translation: CASIQGSGELFF.

The rearrangement uses TRBV10-3 and TRBJ1-2, with unresolved D. Germline V lookup: CDR1 ENHRY, CDR2 SYGVKD. The CDR3 runs to 13 residues. Trimming removed 3 bases from V and 8 bases from J, with 13 bases in between. Here the CDR3 reads CAISDQARLGYTF. The CDR3, as DNA: TGTGCCATCAGTGATCAGGCCCGGTTGGGCTACACCTTC.

V gene TRBV9 combines with J gene TRBJ2-3; 13 bases match TRBD2. V lost 2 bases, J lost 3 bases, and 6 bases stayed unmatched. Per germline, CDR1 SGDLS and CDR2 YYNGEE. This CDR3 is 17 amino acids long. The CDR3 protein is CASSVRTSGGKTDTQYF. The CDR3 region has the DNA TGTGCCAGCAGCGTCAGGACTAGCGGGGGTAAAACAGATACGCAGTATTTT.

This clone was recorded once. The V gene is TRBV5-1, the J gene TRBJ1-2; possible D gene TRBD1, 6 bases. Germline V gene lookup returns CDR1 SGHRS and CDR2 YFSETQ. The CDR3 is 12 residues long. V lost 4 bases and J 8 bases, leaving 12 bases between the germline ends. CDR3 sequence (DNA): TGCGCCAGCAGCCCGTCAGGGGTAGGCTACACCTTC. Encoded protein: CASSPSGVGYTF.

This sequence joins TRBV11-3 and TRBJ2-5; the match to TRBD2 covers 9 bases. CDR1 is SGHNT, CDR2 YENEEA, per germline. CDR3 length: 13 residues. V shed 5 bases, J shed 7 bases, and the junction held 5 bases outside the gene matches. CDR3 coding DNA: TGTGCCAGCAGCCTTAGCGGGGGAGGGACCCAGTACTTC. Translation gives CASSLSGGGTQYF.

V and J are TRBV14 and TRBJ1-4; tentative D call: TRBD1 (6 bases). The CDR3 runs to 16 residues. Germline V gene lookup returns CDR1 SGHDN and CDR2 FVKESK. V was pared by 4 bases and J by 4 bases, with 16 bases between. The CDR3 protein is CASSLRGGAYNEKLFF. CDR3 nucleotide sequence: TGTGCCAGCAGCCTCCGTGGGGGGGCGTATAATGAAAAACTGTTTTTT.

V is TRBV19 and J is TRBJ1-2; possibly TRBD1 for D (5 bases). This CDR3 has 14 amino acids. The germline V gene encodes CDR1 LNHDA and CDR2 SQIVND (reference sequence). Trimming pared 7 bases from V and 6 bases from J, leaving 18 bases between. In DNA form, the CDR3 reads TGTGCCAGTAATGGTCCAGGGAACCAAAATGGCTACACCTTC. This encodes CASNGPGNQNGYTF.

The gene calls are TRBV11-3 and TRBJ2-3, with D tentatively TRBD2 (6 bases). The V and J ends lost 2 bases and 12 bases respectively, with 18 bases between them. The germline CDR1 and CDR2 sequences are SGHNT and YENEEA. This CDR3 comprises 14 residues. The CDR3 reads CASSLFGTPGAQYF. The CDR3 region has the DNA TGTGCCAGCAGCTTATTCGGGACTCCCGGGGCCCAGTATTTT.

The rearrangement uses TRBV12-5 and TRBJ2-3, with TRBD2 identical over 13 bases. The trim removed 0 bases at V and 3 bases at J, leaving 9 bases unmatched. Germline CDR1 is LGHNT and CDR2 is FRNRAP. CDR3 size: 19 residues. Here the CDR3 reads CASGLVITSGGAGTDTQYF. CDR3 nucleotides: TGTGCTAGTGGTTTGGTAATAACTAGCGGGGGGGCCGGGACAGATACGCAGTATTTT. The variable domain in full, with the rest retrieved from reference TRBV12-5 and TRBJ2-3, is DARVTQTPRHKVTEMGQEVTMRCQPILGHNTVFWYRQTMMQGLELLAYFRNRAPLDDSGMPKDRFSAEMPDATLATLKIQPSEPRDSAVYFCASGLVITSGGAGTDTQYFGPGTRLTVL.

This clone appeared once. V usage is TRBV10-2 and J usage is TRBJ2-6; 7 bases fit TRBD2. Germline CDR1 WSHSY, CDR2 SAAADI. CDR3 length: 15 residues. Trimming cost V 10 bases and J 2 bases; bases outside gene matches: 8. Written as DNA, the CDR3 is TGCGCCACCAACGGGGGGAATACTGGGGCCAACGTCCTGACTTTC. It specifies CATNGGNTGANVLTF.

This chain connects TRBV10-2 to TRBJ1-1; D is perhaps TRBD1 (5 bases). V shed 7 bases and J shed 7 bases, with 13 bases lying between them. Germline V lookup: CDR1 WSHSY, CDR2 SAAADI. The CDR3 loop spans 12 amino acids. CDR3 sequence reads: CASKWGGNEAFF. For the CDR3, the DNA is TGCGCCAGCAAGTGGGGCGGAAATGAAGCTTTCTTT.

In this sample, this clone turned up a few times. J is TRBJ1-1 and V is TRBV27; possibly TRBD1 for D (6 bases). Germline CDR1 is MNHEY and CDR2 is SMNVEV (reference sequence). V was trimmed by 4 bases and J by 3 bases, leaving 15 bases between them. The length of the CDR3 is 15 residues. The CDR3 DNA reads as TGTGCCAGCAGTTCCCCACAGGGTTGGGACACTGAAGCTTTCTTT. The encoded protein is CASSSPQGWDTEAFF.

The V gene is TRBV7-2, the J gene TRBJ1-3; no definite D call. CDR1 is SGHTA, CDR2 FQGNSA, per germline. Trimming left V 3 bases short and J 7 bases short, with 10 bases between. The CDR3 extends over 13 amino acids. The CDR3 sequence: CASSLELWNTIYF. The CDR3 nucleotides read TGTGCCAGCAGCTTGGAGCTTTGGAACACCATATATTTT.

The genes are TRBV5-4 and TRBJ1-1, with TRBD1 matching over 8 bases. The CDR3 spans 15 residues. The V gene's germline CDR1 is SGHNT and CDR2 YYREEE (reference sequence). The V gene end was trimmed by 4 bases and the J gene end by 0 bases; junction bases not matched to a gene: 5. The CDR3 spells CASSGGDRLNTEAFF. DNA for the CDR3: TGTGCCAGCAGCGGAGGGGACAGGCTGAACACTGAAGCTTTCTTT.

This clone was counted a single time. This sequence joins TRBV29-1 and TRBJ1-2; D possibly corresponds to TRBD1 (5 bases). The V end lost 4 bases, the J end lost 0 bases, and 15 bases lay between the germline ends. The CDR3 is 15 residues long. In germline, CDR1 is SQVTM, CDR2 ANQGSEA. In DNA, the CDR3 is TGCAGCGTTGTCAGGGAGGTTTATACTAACTATGGCTACACCTTC. Its translation: CSVVREVYTNYGYTF.

V is TRBV21-1 and J is TRBJ1-5; the D segment call TRBD1 is taken from the table without a DNA check. TRBV21-1 is listed as a pseudogene. CDR3 size: 15 residues. The CDR3 loop is CASSKGCRYNQPQHF. The CDR3 DNA reads as TGTGCCAGCAGCAAAGGGTGCAGGTACAATCAGCCCCAGCATTTT.

The rearrangement uses TRBV6-7 and TRBJ1-4; tentatively, D is TRBD1 (5 bases). TRBV6-7 is designated an ORF whose function remains uncertain. Trimming took off 10 bases at V and 6 bases at J, with 21 bases between the two ends. The CDR3 spans 15 residues. In DNA, the CDR3 is TGTGCCATCCCCGGGGGAGGAGAGGCGGATGAAAAACTGTTTTTT. It specifies CAIPGGGEADEKLFF.